This T cell receptor (beta chain) was sequenced for a study of CD8 T cells in Susac syndrome. RNA amounts of about 0.5 to 1 ug underwent reverse transcription with random hexamers. TCRdb re-called the immunoSEQ multiplex PCR reads through MiXCR, storing one row per CDR3 protein. The sample yields over 350,000 distinct CDR3 sequences, about 85% seen once. Trimming took 1 base from V and 8 from J, leaving 12 bases between them. Germline assignment: CDR1 SEHNR and CDR2 FQNEAQ (reference sequence). The length of the CDR3 is 14 residues. The sample holds one count of this clonotype. The receptor was isolated from a human donor with multiple sclerosis. Sequencing used CD8+ T cells from PBMCs. V usage is TRBV7-9 and J usage is TRBJ2-4; D is ambiguous. The CDR3 DNA reads as TGTGCCAGCAGCTTAGTATTGGGCATGGACATTCAGTACTTC. Its protein product is CASSLVLGMDIQYF.